The entry below gives a single TCR beta chain sequence along with its context. What it binds is unknown. This entry belongs to a study of response to subunit inactivated influenza vaccine. Whole-study results and caveats: There was a suggestion from the authors that each seasonal influenza vaccination recruits few new T cells.

The ends were cut back, 6 bases at V and 9 bases at J, with 21 bases in the middle. The CDR3 consists of 14 residues. Germline values: CDR1 MDHEN, CDR2 SYDVKM. Via MiXCR, TCRdb re-called the RT-PCR reads, giving one row per CDR3 protein. The data contain roughly 630,000 distinct CDR3 sequences, less than 15% of them singletons. The specimen was PBMCs from blood, collected 14 to 15 days before vaccination. The V call is TRBV28, the J call TRBJ2-7; D is perhaps TRBD1 (5 bases). This receptor was taken from a man in his forties or fifties who received an inactivated influenza vaccine. CDR3 in DNA: TGTGCCAGCAGCCCCCCCTGGCAGGGTGGCGTGCAGTACTTC. Its protein is CASSPPWQGGVQYF.